This note documents a single T cell receptor beta chain sequence. The clone's antigen remains unknown. Nothing much larger sits one base from this clone, and base qualities are not available. CDR1 MNHEY and CDR2 SMNVEV are derived from the germline V gene (reference sequence). Including cysteine and phenylalanine, the CDR3 has 15 amino acids. The only DNA kept is the CDR3, 45 bases in frame from the first base. The germline V and J ends show losses of 6 bases and 0 bases respectively, and no gene match explains 8 bases of the junction. Using the immunoSEQ hsTCRbeta Kit, TCR beta CDR3 regions were sequenced from DNA. The source study handled its data this way. The ImmunoSEQ Analyzer was used to analyse the TCR sequencing data. T cell clonality was defined as 1 minus Pielou's evenness, calculated on productive rearrangements. T cell diversity was measured with the inverse Simpson index on productive templates. T cell density was expressed as TCR beta template counts normalized to usable DNA, with usable DNA estimated by amplifying and sequencing housekeeping genes. Two-sided Kruskal-Wallis tests were used to compare TCR metrics across histologic stages. TCRdb provides this immuneACCESS table in a form limited to in-frame rearrangements. Some clones are lacking; in checked studies, under half of them reflect an unresolved V gene, and why the rest are absent is not known. That table is the source of V, J and clone size, and D and trimming were worked out from the DNA. Present in this sample are about 40,000 clones, 65% to 75% of which were seen just once. The ten largest make up 5.5% to 7.5% of the sample.

These data belong to a study of immune evolution from preneoplasia to lung adenocarcinoma (dated by TCRdb to the early 2020s). Regarding the research as a whole: HLA loss of heterozygosity was observed in approximately 7%, 15% and 30% of AIS, MIA and ADC lesions, respectively, and was not observed in any AAH lesions. The study reported that more than 85 samples were used for TCR sequencing. Resected precursor lesions (AAH, AIS, MIA) and invasive adenocarcinomas were compared against paired morphologically normal lung tissue. The sample size depended on which specimens were available, not on a prior power calculation. The immune data were combined with whole exome sequencing and methylation data from the same cohort of nodules. In total, the cohort included roughly 49 patients with pulmonary nodules, all of whom underwent surgical resection. Immune contexture across lung adenocarcinoma precursors and invasive adenocarcinoma was profiled using immune gene expression, TCR sequencing and multiplex immunofluorescence. POLYSOLVER was used to infer class I HLA alleles from exome data, and LOHHLA was used to detect allele-specific HLA loss. The TCR sequencing data were obtained from 51 patients. What the research found in general, with its limitations: Because all patients were from Japan and China, applicability to Western populations was uncertain. Normal lung had the highest top T cell clone frequencies, and these frequencies appeared to fall progressively from AAH through AIS, MIA and invasive adenocarcinoma. The highest T cell clonality was observed in KRAS-mutant nodules compared with EGFR-mutant or double wild-type lesions. Normal lung showed the highest clonality, whereas later-stage lesions appeared to have higher T cell density and diversity but lower clonality. Findings were based on association rather than direct causation; larger cohorts with long-term follow-up and longitudinal biopsies were deemed needed.

Between the mid-2010s and the late 2010s, the patients underwent resection in either Japan or China. Two lung cancer pathologists independently reviewed H&E slides to confirm the histologic diagnosis of every case. Premalignant or tumor cells were enriched for nucleic acid extraction by macro-dissection performed after pathologic assessment. The AllPrep DNA/RNA FFPE Kit was used to isolate DNA from FFPE tissue. The chain links TRBV27 with TRBJ2-7; 7 bases in the middle match TRBD1. Source material: FFPE invasive lung adenocarcinoma tissue. According to the study, the label for this sample's cell subset or site signals: frankly invasive lung adenocarcinoma (ADC). The sequence derives from a person aged 55 to 75 with lung adenocarcinoma. The CDR3 loop reads CASSPDRAGSYEQYF. The DNA is TGTGCCAGCAGCCCTGACAGGGCCGGCTCCTACGAGCAGTACTTC.